This entry lists 18 T cell receptor beta chains sequenced from one sample in a study of T cells after yellow fever vaccination (dated by TCRdb to between 2017 and 2020). Reading the label with the study, this specimen's treatment or condition is: live attenuated yellow fever vaccine strain. Preparation of the library involved 5' RACE. Data came from an Illumina HiSeq 2500. TCRdb applied fastp at Q25 and MiXCR to the public reads, then kept only in-frame beta chains. Each CDR3 protein appears once, grouped with its most common genes and DNA. This sample gives 550,000 or so distinct CDR3 sequences in total; about 19% of them show up just once. The ten largest clonotypes hold around an eighth of the sample. The sequencing here drew on PBMCs, taken 15 days after the yellow fever booster vaccination. The origin of the receptors is a man aged 25-45 years who received the YFV17D yellow fever vaccine.

The chain links TRBV4-3 to TRBJ2-7; tentative D call: TRBD1 (6 bases). Germline CDR1 is LGHNA and CDR2 is YSLEER. V lost 1 base and J lost 6, with 16 bases in between. The CDR3 length is 15 residues. CDR3 sequence reads: CASSQGQENPREQYF. The CDR3, as DNA: TGCGCCAGCAGCCAAGGACAGGAAAACCCACGCGAGCAGTACTTC.

This clonotype was picked up a small number of times. In DNA form, the CDR3 reads TGTGCCAGCAGCTCGACTAGCGGAAGTGGGGAGCAGTACTTC. Translating gives CASSSTSGSGEQYF. The chain is built from TRBV7-6 and TRBJ2-7; 9 nucleotides match TRBD2. Germline CDR1 is SGHVS and CDR2 is FNYEAQ. This CDR3 contains 14 residues. J lost 7 bases, V lost 4 bases, and 8 bases had no gene match.

V is TRBV13 and J is TRBJ2-7; D remains unclear. With 7 bases removed from V and 4 bases from J, the gap between germline ends came to 17 bases. The CDR3 runs 14 residues. Germline V gives CDR1 PRHDT, CDR2 FYEKMQ (reference sequence). The CDR3 sequence: CASTPAGGAYEQYF. Here the CDR3 DNA reads TGTGCCAGCACCCCAGCAGGCGGAGCTTACGAGCAGTACTTC.

In this sample, this clonotype turned up a few times. The chain carries TRBV7-8 and TRBJ1-1; 8 bases agree with TRBD1. Unmatched junction bases numbered 8, after V lost 1 base and J lost 4 bases. Germline V gene lookup returns CDR1 SGHVS and CDR2 FQNEAQ. The CDR3 sequence is 16 residues long. The CDR3: CASSLVTGESGTEAFF. CDR3 nucleotide sequence: TGTGCCAGCAGCTTAGTGACAGGGGAGTCAGGCACTGAAGCTTTCTTT. Full variable domain (missing parts from reference TRBV7-8 and TRBJ1-1): GAGVSQSPRYKVAKRGQDVALRCDPISGHVSLFWYQQALGQGPEFLTYFQNEAQLDKSGLPSDRFFAERPEGSVSTLKIQRTQQEDSAVYLCASSLVTGESGTEAFFGQGTRLTVV.

The CDR3 nucleotides read TGTGCCAGCAGCCATCATTCGGGTGAGCAGTTCTTC. This sequence encodes CASSHHSGEQFF. The genes are TRBV3-1 and TRBJ2-1; D is undetermined. The CDR3 has 12 amino acids. V was clipped by 3 bases and J by 9 bases, with 9 bases between them. Germline CDR1 is LGHDT and CDR2 is YNNKEL (reference sequence).

This clonotype was seen a few times. This chain uses TRBV29-1 with TRBJ2-7; TRBD2 matches 8 bases. Germline V gene lookup returns CDR1 SQVTM and CDR2 ANQGSEA. The CDR3 contains 13 residues. Germline trimming cut 5 bases from V and 3 bases from J; bases unmatched to any gene: 6. The CDR3 protein is CSVIGTRDYEQYF. In nucleotides, the CDR3 is TGCAGCGTTATCGGGACTAGAGACTACGAGCAGTACTTC.

There are a few counts of this clonotype. The chain is built from TRBV4-2 and TRBJ2-7; 7 bases fit TRBD2. This CDR3 spans 15 amino acids. V lost 4 bases, J lost 3 bases, and 9 bases stayed unmatched. Germline V lookup: CDR1 LGHNA, CDR2 YNFKEQ. CDR3 DNA: TGTGCCAGCAGCCCAGCGAATAGCGGGTACTACGAGCAGTACTTC. Translation gives CASSPANSGYYEQYF.

This clonotype was seen a handful of times. V and J are TRBV5-6 and TRBJ2-1, with D tentatively TRBD1 (5 bases). V was clipped by 3 bases and J by 3 bases, with 16 bases between them. CDR3 length equals 16 residues. Germline CDR1 SGHDT, CDR2 YYEEEE. Written as DNA, the CDR3 is TGTGCCAGCAGCTCAGATTGGGGCGCAAGCTACAATGAGCAGTTCTTC. Residues: CASSSDWGASYNEQFF. Complete variable domain (other parts from reference TRBV5-6 and TRBJ2-1): DAGVTQSPTHLIKTRGQQVTLRCSPKSGHDTVSWYQQALGQGPQFIFQYYEEEERQRGNFPDRFSGHQFPNYSSELNVNALLLGDSALYLCASSSDWGASYNEQFFGPGTRLTVL.

The rearrangement uses TRBV6-5 and TRBJ2-2, with TRBD1 identical over 10 bases. The CDR3 sequence is 18 residues long. The V gene end was trimmed by 2 bases and the J gene end by 0 bases; junction bases not matched to a gene: 6. Germline V lookup: CDR1 MNHEY, CDR2 SVGAGI. The CDR3 nucleotides read TGTGCCAGCAGTTACCCCCGGACAGGGGGTACGAACACCGGGGAGCTGTTTTTT. Its translation is CASSYPRTGGTNTGELFF.

This clonotype has a handful of counts. The chain carries TRBV5-1 and TRBJ2-1; the D gene is possibly TRBD1 (6 bases). CDR1 and CDR2 (germline): SGHRS, YFSETQ. Trimming left V 8 bases short and J 4 bases short, with 19 bases between. The length of the CDR3 is 15 residues. The CDR3 region has the DNA TGCGCCAGTACGTTCTATGGACAGTCGTACAATGAGCAGTTCTTC. Translation gives CASTFYGQSYNEQFF.

This chain joins TRBV28 and TRBJ1-5, with D unresolved. Germline V CDR1 and CDR2: MDHEN, SYDVKM. Trimming took 8 bases from V and 5 from J, leaving 10 bases between them. There are 12 residues in the CDR3. The CDR3 bases are TGTGCCAGCTCAAAGTTCGATCAGCCCCAGCATTTT. This encodes CASSKFDQPQHF.

This chain links TRBV21-1 with TRBJ2-3; TRBD1 is taken as the D call from the table, unchecked against the DNA. TRBV21-1 is tagged as a pseudogene. The CDR3 length is 14 residues. Written as DNA, the CDR3 is TGTGCCAGCAGCACTGGGGGAGTCGAAGATACGCAGTATTTT. This translates into CASSTGGVEDTQYF.

The rearrangement links TRBV4-3 to TRBJ2-5; the match to TRBD2 covers 14 bases. Trimming cost V 0 bases and J 8 bases; bases outside gene matches: 5. Germline CDR1 and CDR2: LGHNA and YSLEER. The CDR3 consists of 16 residues. CDR3 region: CASSQDLGLAGATQYF. CDR3 DNA: TGCGCCAGCAGCCAAGATCTGGGACTAGCGGGAGCTACCCAGTACTTC.

V usage is TRBV6-6 and J usage is TRBJ2-3; TRBD2 agrees at 10 bases. CDR3 length: 13 amino acids. Trimming took 10 bases from V and 5 from J; bases not matched to a gene: 6. Germline V lookup: CDR1 MNHNY, CDR2 SVGAGI (reference sequence). CDR3 sequence: CANSGTSVDTQYF. CDR3 bases: TGTGCCAACTCCGGGACTAGCGTAGATACGCAGTATTTT.

This clonotype was counted a few times. The CDR3 is CASSDRALGEQYF. Written as DNA, the CDR3 is TGTGCCAGCAGCGACAGGGCCCTGGGCGAGCAGTACTTC. The rearrangement links TRBV12-3 or TRBV12-4 to TRBJ2-7; TRBD1 agrees at 7 bases. V trimming: 6 bases; J trimming: 6 bases; junction bases outside the gene matches: 8. The CDR3 runs 13 residues.

V is TRBV19 and J is TRBJ1-5; D unclear. V was pared by 2 bases and J by 6 bases, with 5 bases between. CDR1 and CDR2 (germline): LNHDA, SQIVND (reference sequence). This CDR3 has 12 amino acids. The CDR3 loop reads CASSILSQPQHF. Written as DNA, the CDR3 is TGTGCCAGTAGTATACTCAGTCAGCCCCAGCATTTT.

The chain carries TRBV7-9 and TRBJ1-1; 8 bases are shared with TRBD1. The junction had 7 bases not matched to a gene; V was cut back by 5 bases and J by 8 bases. Germline V gene lookup returns CDR1 SEHNR and CDR2 FQNEAQ (reference sequence). The CDR3 is made up of 13 amino acids. CDR3 in DNA: TGTGCCAGCAGCCGGGACAGGTCTCCCGAAGCTTTCTTT. Encoded protein: CASSRDRSPEAFF. Full variable domain (remainder filled in from reference TRBV7-9 and TRBJ1-1): DTGVSQNPRHKITKRGQNVTFRCDPISEHNRLYWYRQTLGQGPEFLTYFQNEAQLEKSRLLSDRFSAERPKGSFSTLEIQRTEQGDSAMYLCASSRDRSPEAFFGQGTRLTVV.

This clonotype was detected only a few times. V and J are TRBV5-1 and TRBJ2-1; no reliable D call. Trimming stripped 4 bases from V and 8 bases from J, with 13 bases between. The V gene's germline CDR1 is SGHRS and CDR2 YFSETQ. The CDR3 is made up of 13 amino acids. Written as DNA, the CDR3 is TGCGCCAGCAGCCAATCGCGCCCAGATGAGCAGTTCTTC. This encodes CASSQSRPDEQFF.